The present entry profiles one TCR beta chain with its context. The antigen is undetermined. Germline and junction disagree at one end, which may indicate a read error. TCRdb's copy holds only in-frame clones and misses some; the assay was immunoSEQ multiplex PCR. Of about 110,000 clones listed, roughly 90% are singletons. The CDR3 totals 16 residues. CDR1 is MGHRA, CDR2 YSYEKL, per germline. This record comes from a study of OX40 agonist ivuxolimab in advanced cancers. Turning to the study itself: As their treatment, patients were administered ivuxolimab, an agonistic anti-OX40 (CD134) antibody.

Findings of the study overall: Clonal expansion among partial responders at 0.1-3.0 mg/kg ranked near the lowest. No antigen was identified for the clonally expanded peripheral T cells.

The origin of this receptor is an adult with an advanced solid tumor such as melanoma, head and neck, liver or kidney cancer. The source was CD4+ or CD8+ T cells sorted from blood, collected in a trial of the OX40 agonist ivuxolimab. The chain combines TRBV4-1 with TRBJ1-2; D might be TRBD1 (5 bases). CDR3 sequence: CASNQTGTKFGYGYTF. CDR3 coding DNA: TGCGCCAGCAACCAAACCGGGACCAAATTTGGCTATGGCTACACCTTC.